The next 8 T cell receptor beta chains were all read from a single sample in a study of shared clonotypes between healthy human individuals. Produced via immunoSEQ multiplex PCR; TCRdb's table is partial and in-frame only. The profile covers some 2,000,000 clones, with roughly 94% appearing a single time and 0.13% taken by the ten largest. The sample comprised naive CD4+ T cells sorted from blood. Subset in this sample: CD45RA+ positively selected. The origin of the receptors is a man between 18 and 35 years old in good health.

This chain connects TRBV10-3 to TRBJ1-6; D might be TRBD1 (5 bases). The CDR3 is 15 amino acids. V was shortened by 6 bases and J by 1 base, with 10 bases between the two germline ends. The germline gives CDR1 ENHRY, CDR2 SYGVKD. The CDR3 reads CAIREQDSYNSPLHF. The CDR3 DNA follows: TGTGCCATCAGGGAACAGGATTCCTATAATTCACCCCTCCACTTT.

This clone was found a few times. V usage is TRBV10-1 and J usage is TRBJ2-1; 12 nucleotides align to TRBD2. This CDR3 spans 14 amino acids. V lost 4 bases and J lost 10; bases outside the gene matches: 5. The V gene's germline CDR1 is WNHNN and CDR2 SYGVQD (reference sequence). CDR3 nucleotide sequence: TGCGCCAGCAGTGGACTAGCGGGAGTGGGGGAGCAGTTCTTC. This sequence encodes CASSGLAGVGEQFF.

The genes are TRBV5-1 and TRBJ1-1, with D uncertain. Germline-derived CDR1 and CDR2 are SGHRS and YFSETQ. Trimming shortened V by 4 bases and J by 4 bases, and 17 bases separated the two germline ends. The CDR3 contains 15 residues. The CDR3 reads CASSVERWGGTEAFF. DNA of the CDR3: TGCGCCAGCAGCGTGGAGAGATGGGGAGGCACTGAAGCTTTCTTT.

This clone has only one observation. The chain recombines TRBV5-5 with TRBJ2-3; D possibly corresponds to TRBD1 (5 bases). CDR1 is SGHKS, CDR2 YYEKEE, per germline (reference sequence). This CDR3 spans 16 amino acids. V lost 7 bases, J lost 1 base, and 19 bases lay in between. Here the CDR3 DNA reads TGTGCCAGCGGAACCCTATGGGGCGGAGGCACAGATACGCAGTATTTT. This codes for CASGTLWGGGTDTQYF.

The rearrangement joins TRBV27 to TRBJ2-1, with 14 bases that match TRBD2. Germline CDR1 is MNHEY and CDR2 is SMNVEV (reference sequence). The CDR3 has 15 residues. V trimming: 6 bases; J trimming: 6 bases; junction bases outside the gene matches: 4. The CDR3 DNA reads as TGTGCCAGCAGAAAGACTAGCGGGAGGGGCAATGAGCAGTTCTTC. It codes for CASRKTSGRGNEQFF.

The chain joins TRBV11-2 to TRBJ2-3; the D call may be TRBD1 or TRBD2 (5 bases each). V was clipped by 3 bases and J by 4 bases, with 11 bases between them. CDR3 length: 14 residues. Germline V gene data show CDR1 as SGHAT and CDR2 as FQNNGV. In nucleotides, the CDR3 is TGTGCCAGCAGCTTTGAGGGACCCTCAGATACGCAGTATTTT. Its protein product is CASSFEGPSDTQYF.

The chain recombines TRBV15 with TRBJ1-2, with 9 bases matching TRBD1. The CDR3 runs 15 residues. V shed 4 bases and J 7 bases; nucleotides not matched to a gene: 10. Per the germline V gene, CDR1 is LNHNV and CDR2 is YYDKDF (reference sequence). The CDR3 DNA follows: TGTGCCACCAGCACTCCGGGACAGGGCTCTCGTGGCTACACCTTC. Translating it yields CATSTPGQGSRGYTF.

This chain links TRBV14 with TRBJ2-7, with D hard to call. Germline V gene lookup returns CDR1 SGHDN and CDR2 FVKESK. V was trimmed by 3 bases and J by 5 bases, leaving 5 bases between them. This CDR3 comprises 11 residues. CDR3 sequence (DNA): TGTGCCAGCAGCCACAGGAACGAGCAGTACTTC. Protein product: CASSHRNEQYF. Based on the CDR3 plus reference TRBV14 and TRBJ2-7, the full variable domain is EAGVTQFPSHSVIEKGQTVTLRCDPISGHDNLYWYRRVMGKEIKFLLHFVKESKQDESGMPNNRFLAERTGGTYSTLKVQPAELEDSGVYFCASSHRNEQYFGPGTRLTVT.